This TCR beta chain was captured in a study of cytomegalovirus exposure and HLA in healthy donors. Healthy individuals who donated bone marrow served as the donors. As to this clone: The target antigen is unknown.

The CDR3 contains 15 residues. J was trimmed by 6 bases and V by 2 bases; bases with no gene match: 4. From germline, CDR1 is MNHNY and CDR2 SVGAGI (reference sequence). Study conclusions and caveats: Some V segments, including TRBV6-2 and TRBV6-3, were excluded as indistinguishable. Some highly shared sequence variants likely arose as a pipeline artifact. Researchers reportedly found TCR beta sequences accurately predicted most subjects' HLA-A and HLA-B alleles.

PCR was performed using 60 Vbeta and 13 Jbeta primers. Sequenced by immunoSEQ multiplex PCR; TCRdb stores in-frame clones only, minus some. This sample yields about 95,000 clones, of which roughly 82% are seen a single time; about 3.7% belongs to the top ten. The receptor was isolated from a man aged 30-40 years in good health and CMV-seropositive. Sequencing was done on a sample of PBMCs. V and J are TRBV6-6 and TRBJ2-1; 10 nucleotides agree with TRBD2. The CDR3 region is CASSYVASGSNEQFF. The CDR3 coding sequence is TGTGCCAGCAGTTACGTGGCTAGCGGGAGCAATGAGCAGTTCTTC.